This T cell receptor (beta chain) was captured by sequencing in a study of CD8 T cells in Susac syndrome. Peripheral blood CD8+ and CD4+ T cells were profiled by TCR beta sequencing. Random hexamers were used to reverse transcribe roughly 0.45 to 1 ug of RNA. A single record per CDR3 protein comes from TCRdb applying MiXCR to the immunoSEQ multiplex PCR reads. The table has roughly 180,000 distinct CDR3 sequences, less than 95% seen once; the top ten hold less than 0.12%. The sequence was collected from a human donor in good health. Sequenced sample: CD4+ T cells from PBMCs.

DNA for the CDR3: TGTGCCAGCAGCCGAATAGCGGACAGCTCCTACAATGAGCAGTTCTTC. Translating it yields CASSRIADSSYNEQFF. The chain has TRBV4-2 and TRBJ2-1; D may be TRBD1 or TRBD2 (6 bases each). CDR1 is LGHNA and CDR2 is YNFKEQ in the germline V gene. The CDR3 runs to 16 residues. Trimming left V 4 bases short and J 0 bases short, with 13 bases between.